One and the same sample provided the 5 T cell receptor beta chains below, sequenced in a study of OX40 agonist ivuxolimab in advanced cancers. The repertoire was sequenced with immunoSEQ multiplex PCR; TCRdb's copy has only in-frame clones and lacks some. The data show more than 35,000 clones, with 65% to 85% seen just once and approximately 7.5% held by the top ten. Sample: CD4+ or CD8+ T cells sorted from blood, taken in a trial of the OX40 agonist ivuxolimab. Source of these receptors: an adult with an advanced solid tumor such as melanoma, head and neck, liver or kidney cancer.

The chain employs TRBV7-2 and TRBJ1-2; TRBD1 aligns across 8 bases. Germline CDR1 is SGHTA and CDR2 is FQGNSA. The CDR3 length is 14 residues. The V gene end was trimmed by 5 bases and the J gene end by 8 bases; junction bases not matched to a gene: 10. The CDR3 loop is CASSTSDRVRGYTF. CDR3 coding DNA: TGTGCCAGCAGCACTTCGGACAGGGTCAGGGGCTACACCTTC.

The chain uses TRBV30 and TRBJ1-1; no clear D. Per the germline V gene, CDR1 is GTSNPN and CDR2 is SVGIG (reference sequence). This CDR3 comprises 12 residues. With 8 bases removed from V and 0 bases from J, the gap between germline ends came to 10 bases. CDR3 coding DNA: TGTGCCAGGGAAGACATGAACACTGAAGCTTTCTTT. The encoded protein is CAREDMNTEAFF.

The chain is built from TRBV5-4 and TRBJ2-5, with TRBD2 identical over 11 bases. The CDR3 contains 15 residues. Per the germline V gene, CDR1 is SGHNT and CDR2 is YYREEE (reference sequence). J gave up 5 bases and V 5 bases, and 8 bases lay outside the gene matches. CDR3 residues: CASRLAGEGGETQYF. The DNA of the CDR3 is TGTGCCAGCAGACTAGCGGGAGAGGGCGGGGAGACCCAGTACTTC.

The genes are TRBV6-6 and TRBJ2-2; D uncertain. Germline V lookup: CDR1 MNHNY, CDR2 SVGAGI (reference sequence). The V end was cut by 2 bases, the J end by 3 bases, with 10 bases between. The CDR3 is 15 residues long. The CDR3 protein is CASSYGLSYTGELFF. In DNA, the CDR3 is TGTGCCAGCAGTTACGGTCTATCCTACACCGGGGAGCTGTTTTTT.

This clone was found once. This chain links TRBV28 with TRBJ2-6; the D is unclear. CDR1 MDHEN and CDR2 SYDVKM come from the germline V gene. CDR3 length: 14 amino acids. V lost 1 base, J lost 1 base, and 2 bases lay in between. The DNA for the CDR3 is TGTGCCAGCAGTTTATTGTCTGGGGCCAACGTCCTGACTTTC. Translation gives CASSLLSGANVLTF.